This T cell receptor (beta chain) was recovered during a study of T cell changes during pregnancy in multiple sclerosis. V lost 3 bases to trimming and J lost 6 bases; unmatched junction nucleotides: 6. Germline V lookup: CDR1 MRHNA, CDR2 SNTAGT. CDR3 length equals 15 residues. Using immunoSEQ multiplex PCR, the repertoire was profiled, and TCRdb retains in-frame clones only, with some absent. Among about 32,000 clones listed, about 91% were seen once. The rearrangement uses TRBV6-4 and TRBJ2-1; TRBD2 aligns across 9 bases. The input for sequencing was CD8+ T cells from peripheral blood mononuclear cells, taken in the second trimester of pregnancy. This receptor was identified in a female donor with multiple sclerosis, enrolled in a pregnancy study. The CDR3 DNA follows: TGTGCCAGCAGTGATGATAGCGGGAGCTCCAATGAGCAGTTCTTC. It encodes CASSDDSGSSNEQFF.